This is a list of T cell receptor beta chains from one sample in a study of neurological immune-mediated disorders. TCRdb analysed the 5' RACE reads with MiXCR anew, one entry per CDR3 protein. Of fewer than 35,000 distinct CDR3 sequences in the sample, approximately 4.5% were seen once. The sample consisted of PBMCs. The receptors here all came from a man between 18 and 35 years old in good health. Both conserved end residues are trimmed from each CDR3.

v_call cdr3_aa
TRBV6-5 ASSYSGGAGRGNTIY
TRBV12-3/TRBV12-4 ASSEAGSGQH
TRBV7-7 ASSLMARDKQETQY
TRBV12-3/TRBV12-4 ASSWGPGQGEYEQY
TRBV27 ASRTAYSRQGFDYGYT
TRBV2 ASSDGTGILYGYT
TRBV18 ASSPGHQNTGELF
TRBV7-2 ASSLYSGPAYNEQF
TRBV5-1 ASSYGFLVEYTEAF
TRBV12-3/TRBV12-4 ASSWGTGDTEAF
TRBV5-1 ASSDTSGHYGYT
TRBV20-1 SASRGLNQPQH
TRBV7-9 ASSPSVTEAF
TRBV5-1 ASRWWGLGGDEQY
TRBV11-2 VSSPQGNTEAF
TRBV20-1 SARLFRGLLYYGYT
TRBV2 ASSDLGTMGETQY
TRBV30 AWSSSSEGAF
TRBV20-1 SPDSTRTNYGYT
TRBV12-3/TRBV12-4 ASSLTGLREETQY
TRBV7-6 ASSFQGPSGNTIY
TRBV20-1 SVEKAGGSGEQF
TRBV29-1 SVGQGLNTEAF
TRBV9 ASSVISRPNTGELF
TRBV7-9 ASSFSSANTGELF
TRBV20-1 SARKEGIVNYGYT
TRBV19 ASSIITVPGQGYGYT
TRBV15 ATSSLPDSGEFEQY
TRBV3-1 ASSQEGSSYEQY
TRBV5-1 ASSLVAGGLNEQF
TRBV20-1 SATKLTSTDTQY
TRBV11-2 ASSSLRGAFGYT
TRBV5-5 ASSVGDATNEKLF
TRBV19 ASSIGDRARQPQH
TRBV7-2 ASSLAPGGEQF
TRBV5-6 ASSLEVLSRTEAF
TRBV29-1 SALRDRPWYSNQPQH
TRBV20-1 SARRSEETQY
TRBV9 ASSVVGTGGLNTGELF
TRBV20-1 SARGEKLF
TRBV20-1 SARVSRNTEAF